The 11 T cell receptor beta chains in this list originate from one sample, sequenced in a study of shared clonotypes between healthy human individuals. Profiling relied on immunoSEQ multiplex PCR, and the TCRdb table lists in-frame clones only, not all of them. The table lists roughly 2.6 million clones, about 92% of them singletons. The sequenced sample was naive CD4+ T cells sorted from blood. Subset noted: CD45RA+ positively selected. Source of these receptors: a man aged 18 to 35 in good health.

This clone showed up just a few times. The V gene is TRBV11-2, the J gene TRBJ1-6; D is unresolved. This CDR3 has 15 amino acids. Germline values: CDR1 SGHAT, CDR2 FQNNGV. Trimming stripped 1 base from V and 6 bases from J, with 10 bases between. CDR3 DNA: TGTGCCAGCAGCTTAGCCGCGCAGGCTAATTCACCCCTCCACTTT. Its protein product is CASSLAAQANSPLHF. The variable domain in full, completed from reference TRBV11-2 and TRBJ1-6, reads EAGVAQSPRYKIIEKRQSVAFWCNPISGHATLYWYQQILGQGPKLLIQFQNNGVVDDSQLPKDRFSAERLKGVDSTLKIQPAKLEDSAVYLCASSLAAQANSPLHFGNGTRLTVT.

The V gene is TRBV7-9, the J gene TRBJ2-3; 12 nucleotides align to TRBD2. The CDR3 is 16 amino acids. The V gene's germline CDR1 is SEHNR and CDR2 FQNEAQ (reference sequence). V lost 3 bases and J lost 0; bases outside the gene matches: 1. The DNA for the CDR3 is TGTGCCAGCAGCTTGCTAGCGGGAGGGAGCACAGATACGCAGTATTTT. It is translated as CASSLLAGGSTDTQYF.

The gene calls are TRBV28 and TRBJ1-2, with D maybe TRBD1 (6 bases). V shed 2 bases and J shed 5 bases, with 15 bases lying between them. The CDR3 consists of 15 residues. Germline V CDR1 and CDR2: MDHEN, SYDVKM. This CDR3 reads CASSLGGGGLYGYTF. For the CDR3, the DNA is TGTGCCAGCAGTTTAGGCGGAGGGGGGTTGTATGGCTACACCTTC.

The chain carries TRBV14 and TRBJ1-1; no firm D call. V dropped 2 bases and J dropped 5 bases, with 15 bases sitting between them. The CDR3 contains 15 residues. In germline, CDR1 is SGHDN, CDR2 FVKESK. The CDR3 loop is CASSQIPGMRTEAFF. The CDR3 DNA sequence: TGTGCCAGCAGCCAAATCCCGGGGATGCGGACTGAAGCTTTCTTT. Variable domain in full (rest from reference TRBV14 and TRBJ1-1): EAGVTQFPSHSVIEKGQTVTLRCDPISGHDNLYWYRRVMGKEIKFLLHFVKESKQDESGMPNNRFLAERTGGTYSTLKVQPAELEDSGVYFCASSQIPGMRTEAFFGQGTRLTVV.

Notes on this clone: The sample holds other DNA sequences that translate to the same CDR3. The chain uses TRBV18 and TRBJ2-7; D is perhaps TRBD1 (5 bases). CDR1 is KGHSH, CDR2 LQKENI, per germline. The CDR3 is made up of 15 amino acids. Trimming shortened V by 3 bases and J by 0 bases, and 12 bases separated the two germline ends. The CDR3 nucleotides are TGTGCCAGCTCACCCGGTAGGGGAAGCTCCTACGAGCAGTACTTC. Encoded protein: CASSPGRGSSYEQYF.

The V call is TRBV7-2, the J call TRBJ1-1, with unresolved D. CDR1 and CDR2 from the germline V gene are SGHTA and FQGNSA. The CDR3 length is 13 residues. Trimming pared 0 bases from V and 5 bases from J, leaving 7 bases between. The CDR3 coding sequence is TGTGCCAGCAGCTTAGCGGAAAAAACTGAAGCTTTCTTT. The encoded protein is CASSLAEKTEAFF.

The V call is TRBV28, the J call TRBJ2-1; D is perhaps TRBD1 or TRBD2 (6 bases each). CDR3 length: 15 residues. The V gene lost 6 bases and the J gene lost 6 bases, with 18 bases spanning the gap. Germline V gene sequence: CDR1 MDHEN, CDR2 SYDVKM. This CDR3 is CASSGASWGANEQFF. As DNA, the CDR3 is TGTGCCAGCAGCGGGGCATCATGGGGGGCCAATGAGCAGTTCTTC. The full variable domain, its missing parts supplied by reference TRBV28 and TRBJ2-1, is DVKVTQSSRYLVKRTGEKVFLECVQDMDHENMFWYRQDPGLGLRLIYFSYDVKMKEKGDIPEGYSVSREKKERFSLILESASTNQTSMYLCASSGASWGANEQFFGPGTRLTVL.

This rearrangement joins TRBV6-5 to TRBJ2-6; D is possibly TRBD2 (5 bases). Trimming left V 6 bases short and J 6 bases short, with 15 bases between. Germline CDR1 is MNHEY and CDR2 is SVGAGI. The CDR3 spans 15 residues. The CDR3 DNA reads as TGTGCCAGCAGCCCCCTCGGGGAGAAGGCCAACGTCCTGACTTTC. Its translation: CASSPLGEKANVLTF.

The chain has TRBV30 and TRBJ2-7, with D perhaps TRBD1 or TRBD2 (5 bases each). Germline lookup yields CDR1 GTSNPN and CDR2 SVGIG (reference sequence). V was clipped by 8 bases and J by 2 bases, with 10 bases between them. The CDR3 consists of 11 residues. The CDR3 DNA reads as TGTGCCGGACGGGACCCCTACGAGCAGTACTTC. It translates to CAGRDPYEQYF.

The chain is built from TRBV5-1 and TRBJ2-3, with 11 bases that match TRBD1. Per the germline V gene, CDR1 is SGHRS and CDR2 is YFSETQ. This CDR3 has 15 amino acids. The J segment lost 4 bases and the V segment lost 4 bases, leaving 5 bases of the junction unmatched. This CDR3 is CASSIGQGASDTQYF. CDR3 nucleotide sequence: TGCGCCAGCAGCATCGGACAGGGGGCATCAGATACGCAGTATTTT.

J is TRBJ2-7 and V is TRBV30; 12 bases fit TRBD1. This CDR3 is built from 15 residues. Trimming at V came to 0 bases and at J to 5 bases, leaving 5 bases not matched to a gene. Per the germline V gene, CDR1 is GTSNPN and CDR2 is SVGIG (reference sequence). CDR3 bases: TGTGCCTGGAGTGTACGGGGACAGGGGGCCCACGAGCAGTACTTC. Protein: CAWSVRGQGAHEQYF.